Listed below are T cell receptor beta chains from one sample, sequenced in a study of shared clonotypes between healthy human individuals. Clones were sequenced by immunoSEQ multiplex PCR, and TCRdb holds only the in-frame ones, with some missing. In the table there are millions of clones, 85% to 95% of which are singletons. The sample comprised naive CD4+ T cells sorted from blood. These receptors were taken from a man aged 18 to 29 in good health. The CDR3 runs from the conserved cysteine through the conserved F or W. D genes are given only for firm matches. Size values are once, few and many counts, or a class for expanded clones, and some rows have none.

j_gene	v_gene	d_gene	len	abundance	CDR3nt	CDR3aa
TRBJ1-5	TRBV5-4	TRBD1	14	.	TGTGCCAGCAGCTCGTCGACAGGGGAACAGCCCCAGCATTTT	CASSSSTGEQPQHF
TRBJ1-1	TRBV18	.	14	.	TGTGCCAGCTCACCGGGGGGGGCTCAGACTGAAGCTTTCTTT	CASSPGGAQTEAFF
TRBJ2-3	TRBV5-4	.	17	.	TGTGCCAGCAGCTTGGCGGGGACTTCGCTTGGCACAGATACGCAGTATTTT	CASSLAGTSLGTDTQYF
TRBJ1-6	TRBV9	.	17	once	TGTGCCAGCAGCGCTGCCTCCGGGACAAAATATAATTCACCCCTCCACTTT	CASSAASGTKYNSPLHF
TRBJ2-2	TRBV2	TRBD1	17	.	TGTGCCAGCAGTGAGAGACTTACAGGGGGCGGCACCGGGGAGCTGTTTTTT	CASSERLTGGGTGELFF
TRBJ1-6	TRBV5-4	TRBD1	15	.	TGTGCCAGCAGCCCCGGGACAGAGATCCATTCACCCCTCCACTTT	CASSPGTEIHSPLHF
TRBJ2-7	TRBV30	.	15	.	TGTGCCTGGAGTGTAGGCGGGAACCCTAACTACGAGCAGTACTTC	CAWSVGGNPNYEQYF
TRBJ2-7	TRBV11-2	TRBD1	15	.	TGTGCCAGCAGCTTTACCGGGACAGGGAGTTACGAGCAGTACTTC	CASSFTGTGSYEQYF
TRBJ1-5	TRBV7-2	.	13	.	TGTGCCAGCAGCCCGGAGAGCAATCAGCCCCAGCATTTT	CASSPESNQPQHF
TRBJ1-1	TRBV9	TRBD1	14	.	TGTGCCAGCAGCGTAGGCGGGACAGGGAATGAAGCTTTCTTT	CASSVGGTGNEAFF
TRBJ1-1	TRBV7-7	.	13	.	TGTGCTAGCAGCTTGACCAGGGAATCTGAAGCTTTCTTT	CASSLTRESEAFF
TRBJ2-7	TRBV2	.	15	.	TGTGCCAGCTTGTACTCGGGACAAAGCTCCTACGAGCAGTACTTC	CASLYSGQSSYEQYF
TRBJ2-3	TRBV5-1	.	13	.	TGCGCCAGCAGTGCATGGGCCACAGATACGCAGTATTTT	CASSAWATDTQYF
TRBJ2-3	TRBV19	TRBD2	17	.	TGTGCCAGTAGCGAGACTCCGGGACTAGCGTATACAGATACGCAGTATTTT	CASSETPGLAYTDTQYF